These 15 T cell receptor beta chains were all obtained from the same sample, sequenced in a study of CD8+CD57+ T cells in acquired aplastic anemia. Flow cytometry had shown expanded CD8+CD57+ cells in the patients chosen for sequencing. Profiling of TCR beta VDJ combinations and CDR3 sequences used genomic DNA as template. Each CDR3 protein gets one entry after TCRdb re-called the reads with MiXCR. Of about 150,000 distinct CDR3 sequences listed, over 50% are singletons. Input material: sorted CD4+, CD8+, or CD8+CD57+ T cells (not recorded which) from PBMCs. The receptors were gathered from a human donor with aplastic anemia.

In the case of this clonotype: Being one base from a much bigger clone, this may be a read error. The rearrangement joins TRBV12-3 or TRBV12-4 to TRBJ1-2, with D possibly matching TRBD1 (5 bases). This CDR3 is built from 15 residues. V lost 0 bases and J lost 10, with 18 bases in between. CDR3 loop: CASSLALGTVDDYTF. The CDR3 DNA follows: TGTGCCAGCAGTTTAGCACTAGGGACGGTTGATGACTACACCTTC.

This clonotype was counted many times. The V and J genes are TRBV11-2 and TRBJ1-3; D possibly corresponds to TRBD1 (5 bases). V gave up 5 bases and J gave up 0 bases, with 17 bases separating them. The CDR3 covers 17 residues. The germline CDR1 and CDR2 sequences are SGHAT and FQNNGV. CDR3 sequence reads: CASSPRATANSGNTIYF. The CDR3 DNA sequence: TGTGCCAGCAGCCCCCGAGCGACAGCAAACTCTGGAAACACCATATATTTT.

With regard to this clonotype: The junction departs from the called germline gene at one end, perhaps through a read error. V usage is TRBV19 and J usage is TRBJ1-1; no clear D. Germline loops: CDR1 LNHDA, CDR2 SQIVND (reference sequence). The CDR3 spans 12 residues. CDR3 sequence reads: CASAHFDTEAFF. The CDR3 DNA reads TGCGCCAGTGCACACTTTGACACTGAAGCTTTCTTT.

The chain couples TRBV20-1 to TRBJ2-3; D gene ambiguous. V lost 6 bases to trimming and J lost 1 base, with 11 bases between them. CDR1 and CDR2 from the germline V gene are DFQATT and SNEGSKA (reference sequence). The CDR3 contains 13 residues. The CDR3, as DNA: TGCAGTGCCCAGGTGGCGGGCACAGATACGCAGTATTTT. It yields the protein CSAQVAGTDTQYF.

Concerning this clonotype: The germline gene is not matched at one end of the junction; a read error may be the cause. The chain combines TRBV6-4 with TRBJ2-1; D is possibly TRBD2 (5 bases). Germline loops: CDR1 MRHNA, CDR2 SNTAGT. The CDR3 extends over 15 amino acids. This CDR3 is CASSDYPLTYNEQLF. The CDR3 DNA is TGTGCCAGCAGCGACTACCCGCTGACTTACAATGAGCAGCTCTTC.

The rearrangement links TRBV19 to TRBJ2-1; TRBD2 agrees at 11 bases. CDR1 and CDR2 (germline): LNHDA, SQIVND (reference sequence). V gave up 4 bases and J gave up 6 bases; unmatched junction bases: 2. CDR3 length: 14 residues. CDR3 sequence reads: CASSTLAGGNEQFF. CDR3 DNA sequence: TGTGCCAGTAGTACTCTAGCGGGAGGCAATGAGCAGTTCTTC.

As for this clonotype: Since no conserved phenylalanine or tryptophan closes the CDR3, a read error is the likely cause. The rearrangement joins TRBV29-1 to TRBJ2-2, with D hard to call. With 7 bases removed from V and 4 bases from J, the gap between germline ends came to 16 bases. The CDR3 length is 14 residues. The V gene's germline CDR1 is SQVTM and CDR2 ANQGSEA. The CDR3 DNA reads TGCAGCGGGCTGACTGGAAGTGGCACCGGGGAGCTGTTTTCT. It yields the protein CSGLTGSGTGELFS.

J is TRBJ2-1 and V is TRBV12-3 or TRBV12-4, with D unresolved. V lost 8 bases, J lost 10 bases, and 18 bases lay in between. This CDR3 region has 13 residues. CDR3 DNA sequence: TGTGCCAGCGGCCCGACACCATTAATCGAGCAGTTCTTC. This translates into CASGPTPLIEQFF.

This clonotype showed up many times. The V call is TRBV9, the J call TRBJ1-2; D gene ambiguous. The CDR3 consists of 11 residues. Germline V gene lookup returns CDR1 SGDLS and CDR2 YYNGEE. V was clipped by 3 bases and J by 8 bases, with 8 bases between them. CDR3 sequence (DNA): TGTGCCAGCAGCGCCTCGCAGGGCTACACCTTC. This codes for CASSASQGYTF. Using reference TRBV9 and TRBJ1-2 for the parts outside the CDR3, the full variable domain is DSGVTQTPKHLITATGQRVTLRCSPRSGDLSVYWYQQSLDQGLQFLIQYYNGEERAKGNILERFSAQQFPDLHSELNLSSLELGDSALYFCASSASQGYTFGSGTRLTVV.

The chain is built from TRBV7-9 and TRBJ1-1, with TRBD1 identical over 7 bases. The CDR3 runs to 12 residues. Germline loops: CDR1 SEHNR, CDR2 FQNEAQ (reference sequence). J lost 7 bases, V lost 3 bases, and 2 bases had no gene match. Written as DNA, the CDR3 is TGTGCCAGCAGCTTTAACAGGGGTGAAGCTTTCTTT. Its translation: CASSFNRGEAFF.

The chain combines TRBV2 with TRBJ1-2; TRBD1 matches at 8 bases. The CDR3 contains 13 residues. Germline V gene data show CDR1 as SNHLY and CDR2 as FYNNEI. The V and J ends lost 8 bases and 0 bases, in that order; junction bases with no gene match: 2. This CDR3 is CASSGQANYGYTF. The CDR3 coding sequence is TGTGCCAGCTCGGGACAGGCTAACTATGGCTACACCTTC.

This clonotype was observed many times. J is TRBJ1-6 and V is TRBV27, with a tentative D call TRBD1 (5 bases). The CDR3 is 15 amino acids. Germline CDR1 is MNHEY and CDR2 is SMNVEV (reference sequence). Trimming left V 3 bases short and J 6 bases short, with 12 bases between. The CDR3 region is CASSFGLQANSPLHF. The CDR3 DNA sequence: TGTGCCAGCAGTTTTGGTTTACAGGCTAATTCACCCCTCCACTTT.

The rearrangement joins TRBV29-1 to TRBJ2-5; tentative D call: TRBD1 (6 bases). CDR1 is SQVTM, CDR2 ANQGSEA, per germline. V was clipped by 4 bases and J by 3 bases, with 12 bases between them. The CDR3 covers 13 residues. The CDR3 DNA follows: TGCAGCGTTGTAGGGGGTCTAGAAGAGACCCAGTACTTC. Its translation: CSVVGGLEETQYF.

For this clonotype: A much larger clonotype is one base distant, so this may be a read error. V and J are TRBV7-9 and TRBJ2-5; the match to TRBD2 covers 8 bases. The germline V gene has CDR1 SEHNR and CDR2 FQNEAQ (reference sequence). The CDR3 loop spans 15 amino acids. The DNA of the CDR3 is TGTGCCAGCAGCTTAGGGACTAGCAACCAAGAGGCCCAGTACTTC. Residues: CASSLGTSNQEAQYF.

J is TRBJ2-7 and V is TRBV9; D might be TRBD1 (6 bases). CDR3 size: 14 residues. The V gene's germline CDR1 is SGDLS and CDR2 YYNGEE. V was trimmed by 4 bases and J by 1 base, leaving 12 bases between them. This CDR3 is CASSMTGPSYEQYF. DNA for the CDR3: TGTGCCAGCAGCATGACAGGCCCATCCTACGAGCAGTACTTC.